This T cell receptor (beta chain) was sequenced in a study of CD8 T cells in Susac syndrome. On the study more broadly: Susac syndrome patients were untreated, on corticosteroids with some adding intravenous immunoglobulin, or on intravenous immunoglobulin only.

The authors reverse transcribed roughly 0.5 to 1 ug RNA with random hexamers. TCRdb independently ran MiXCR on the immunoSEQ multiplex PCR reads; one entry per CDR3 protein. Seen here are about 150,000 distinct CDR3 sequences, roughly 95% observed once, and the top ten hold 0.15% to 0.2%. Study-wide points: The CD4+ T cell repertoires, which came from Susac syndrome patients, showed no sign of clonal expansion.

Germline V gene lookup returns CDR1 SGDLS and CDR2 YYNGEE. J was trimmed by 6 bases and V by 2 bases; bases with no gene match: 6. The length of the CDR3 is 14 residues. Concerning this clonotype: Its cognate antigen is unknown.

This chain joins TRBV9 and TRBJ1-1, with TRBD1 identical over 8 bases. The receptor was derived from a human donor with Susac syndrome. The sequenced sample was CD4+ T cells from PBMCs. This CDR3 is CASSVGQGFAEAFF. In DNA, the CDR3 is TGTGCCAGCAGCGTCGGACAGGGATTCGCTGAAGCTTTCTTT.